This T cell receptor (beta chain) originates from a study of T cell responses to AZD1222 COVID-19 vaccine. The CDR3 has 15 amino acids. With V trimmed by 7 bases and J by 6 bases, 14 bases remained unmatched. The germline gives CDR1 MNHEY, CDR2 SVGAGI. The repertoire was sequenced with immunoSEQ multiplex PCR; TCRdb's copy has only in-frame clones and lacks some. This table has approximately 130,000 clones, approximately 90% appearing once. This clone was detected once. The material sequenced was peripheral blood, taken on day 0 of AZD1222 vaccination. This chain connects TRBV6-5 to TRBJ2-5; 7 bases align to TRBD1. This TCR was recovered from an adult in good health. The DNA for the CDR3 is TGTGCCAGCAATACTCTTCCTGACAGGGCCCAGACCCAGTACTTC. Its protein is CASNTLPDRAQTQYF.